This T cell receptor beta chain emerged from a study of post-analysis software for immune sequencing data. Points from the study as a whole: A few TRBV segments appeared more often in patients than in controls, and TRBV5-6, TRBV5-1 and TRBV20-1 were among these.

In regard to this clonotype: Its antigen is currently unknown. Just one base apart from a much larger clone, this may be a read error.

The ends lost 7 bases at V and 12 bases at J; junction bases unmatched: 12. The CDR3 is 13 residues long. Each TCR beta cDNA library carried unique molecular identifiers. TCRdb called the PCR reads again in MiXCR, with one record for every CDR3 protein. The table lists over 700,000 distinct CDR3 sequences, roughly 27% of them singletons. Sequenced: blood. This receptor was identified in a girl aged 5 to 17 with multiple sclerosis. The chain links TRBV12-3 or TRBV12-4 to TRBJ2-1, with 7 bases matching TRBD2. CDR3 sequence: CASKRDSTGGQFF. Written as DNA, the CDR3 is TGTGCCAGCAAGCGGGACTCCACCGGTGGGCAGTTCTTC.